The count of the clone carrying this T cell receptor (beta chain) is one. What it binds is not known. These data originate in a study of CD8+ T cells in alopecia areata. Study as a whole: In an open-label trial, patients got 5 to 10 mg tofacitinib twice daily. General study findings and limits: Lesional tissue from the scalp (especially in alopecia totalis/universalis) showed higher clonality than normal scalp.

Extracted RNA was reverse transcribed into cDNA, the sequencing template. Only in-frame clones appear in the TCRdb table, and some are missing; sequencing was by immunoSEQ multiplex PCR. The sample lists some 51,000 clones, 90% to 97% occurring once. This clonotype was sampled from a human donor with alopecia areata. Sequenced here: CD8+ T cells sorted from blood, sampled at week 0.

The CDR3 DNA follows: TGCGCCAGCAGCTTGGGACTAGCGGGGGCGACTACCTACGAGCAGTACTTC. It is translated as CASSLGLAGATTYEQYF. The chain carries TRBV5-1 and TRBJ2-7; 12 bases line up with TRBD2. The CDR3 loop spans 17 amino acids. After removal of 0 bases from V and 2 bases from J, the junction contained 6 bases not matched to a gene. Looked up from germline, CDR1 is SGHRS and CDR2 is YFSETQ.